The source of this T cell receptor beta chain is a study of Ad26.COV2.S vaccination and SARS-CoV-2 variants. About the research overall: Each vaccinee took Ad26.COV2.S intramuscularly, once or twice 56 days apart. Study observations and caveats: Responses of T cells in total may have been underestimated by the TCR breadth and depth analyses.

Assay used: immunoSEQ multiplex PCR; TCRdb lists only in-frame clones, some missing. The table shows 300,000 to 350,000 clones, with approximately 87% occurring only once. A remark on this clone: The antigen is undetermined.

Treatment described: 15 to 20 received Ad26.COV2.S at low or high dose, single or two shots; about 5 received placebo; per-sample allocation not given. The study sampled participants on day 63 after the first vaccine or placebo injection. The CDR3 consists of 15 residues. In germline, CDR1 is SGHRS, CDR2 YFSETQ. V was cut by 2 bases and J by 3 bases, with 15 bases left in between. V is TRBV5-1 and J is TRBJ2-7; D is perhaps TRBD2 (5 bases). The receptor was isolated from a person aged 18 to 59 who received the Ad26.COV2.S COVID-19 vaccine or a placebo. Sequencing was performed on peripheral blood, taken in a trial of Ad26.COV2.S vaccine versus placebo. CDR3 loop: CASSFDSTGNYEQYF. CDR3 coding DNA: TGCGCCAGCAGCTTCGACTCCACCGGGAACTACGAGCAGTACTTC.